These 26 T cell receptor beta chains share one sample of origin, sequenced in a study of T cell changes during pregnancy in multiple sclerosis. Clones were sequenced by immunoSEQ multiplex PCR, and TCRdb holds only the in-frame ones, with some missing. The sample lists approximately 59,000 clones, about 93% occurring once. The specimen comprised peripheral blood, sampled in the third trimester of pregnancy. The receptors originated from a female donor in good health, enrolled as a control in a pregnancy study.

The chain joins TRBV2 to TRBJ1-2; a weak D match, TRBD1 (5 bases). The CDR3 is 13 residues long. Per the germline V gene, CDR1 is SNHLY and CDR2 is FYNNEI. V shed 4 bases and J shed 4 bases, with 10 bases lying between them. The CDR3 region is CASSVDSLYGYTF. In nucleotides, the CDR3 is TGTGCCAGCAGTGTAGACAGTCTCTATGGCTACACCTTC.

This sequence joins TRBV7-2 and TRBJ1-1; D unresolved. Germline loops: CDR1 SGHTA, CDR2 FQGNSA. V was shortened by 3 bases and J by 4 bases, with 6 bases between the two germline ends. The CDR3 contains 12 residues. The CDR3 region is CASSFYSTEAFF. The CDR3 region has the DNA TGTGCCAGCAGCTTTTACAGCACTGAAGCTTTCTTT.

The genes are TRBV19 and TRBJ1-5; possibly TRBD1 for D (5 bases). V was shortened by 7 bases and J by 1 base, with 11 bases between the two germline ends. Germline V lookup: CDR1 LNHDA, CDR2 SQIVND (reference sequence). The CDR3 runs 14 residues. DNA of the CDR3: TGTGCCAGTATGATCGGGGGAAGCAATCAGCCCCAGCATTTT. Translating it yields CASMIGGSNQPQHF. The full variable domain, rest sourced from reference TRBV19 and TRBJ1-5, is DGGITQSPKYLFRKEGQNVTLSCEQNLNHDAMYWYRQDPGQGLRLIYYSQIVNDFQKGDIAEGYSVSREKKESFPLTVTSAQKNPTAFYLCASMIGGSNQPQHFGDGTRLSIL.

The chain couples TRBV7-3 to TRBJ2-7; TRBD1 might be the D (6 bases). CDR3 length: 13 amino acids. CDR1 is SGHTA and CDR2 is FQGTGA in the germline V gene. V was clipped by 4 bases and J by 5 bases, with 12 bases between them. The CDR3 DNA reads TGTGCCAGCAGCTACGGACAGAACAACGAGCAGTACTTC. Translation: CASSYGQNNEQYF.

This chain uses TRBV5-1 with TRBJ1-2; TRBD1 matches at 8 bases. Germline-derived CDR1 and CDR2 are SGHRS and YFSETQ. Germline trimming cut 1 base from V and 4 bases from J; bases unmatched to any gene: 9. This CDR3 spans 16 amino acids. The CDR3 DNA reads TGCGCCAGCAGCTTGAGTGGGCAGGGGGCTATCTATGGCTACACCTTC. Protein product: CASSLSGQGAIYGYTF.

The chain's CDR3 is CASSADLGRNTEAFF. The CDR3, as DNA: TGTGCCAGCTCAGCGGACTTAGGCAGGAACACTGAAGCTTTCTTT. The chain employs TRBV18 and TRBJ1-1; no reliable D call. V lost 5 bases and J 1 base, leaving 14 bases between the germline ends. Looked up from germline, CDR1 is KGHSH and CDR2 is LQKENI. This CDR3 is built from 15 residues.

The CDR3 loop is CASSQIDGRGSGELFF. CDR3 DNA sequence: TGCGCCAGCAGCCAGATCGACGGGAGGGGTTCCGGGGAGCTGTTTTTT. The rearrangement links TRBV4-3 to TRBJ2-2; 8 nucleotides agree with TRBD2. Germline V CDR1 and CDR2: LGHNA, YSLEER. After removal of 3 bases from V and 6 bases from J, the junction contained 9 bases not matched to a gene. This CDR3 contains 16 residues.

This chain connects TRBV6-5 to TRBJ2-3; D is perhaps TRBD2 (6 bases). The CDR3 spans 15 residues. Germline-derived CDR1 and CDR2 are MNHEY and SVGAGI. Trimming stripped 4 bases from V and 2 bases from J, with 13 bases between. Here the CDR3 reads CASSSPGTATDTQYF. CDR3 nucleotide sequence: TGTGCCAGCAGTTCCCCCGGGACTGCCACAGATACGCAGTATTTT.

The chain carries TRBV7-2 and TRBJ2-7, with TRBD2 matching 12 bases. The V gene's germline CDR1 is SGHTA and CDR2 FQGNSA. V gave up 4 bases and J gave up 2 bases; unmatched junction bases: 3. CDR3 length: 15 residues. The CDR3 is CASSSPSGGAYEQYF. CDR3 DNA: TGTGCCAGCAGCTCCCCTAGCGGGGGGGCCTACGAGCAGTACTTC.

This clone was picked up one time. The genes are TRBV27 and TRBJ1-2; 9 bases fit TRBD1. The CDR3 contains 11 residues. From germline, CDR1 is MNHEY and CDR2 SMNVEV (reference sequence). With V trimmed by 10 bases and J by 10 bases, 7 bases remained unmatched. CDR3 loop: CATGTGLHYTF. Written as DNA, the CDR3 is TGTGCCACCGGGACAGGGTTACACTACACCTTC.

CDR3 amino acids: CASSPAPQGDQPQHF. DNA of the CDR3: TGTGCCAGCAGCCCCGCCCCACAGGGGGATCAGCCCCAGCATTTT. The chain links TRBV9 to TRBJ1-5, with 8 bases that match TRBD1. The CDR3 has 15 residues. The germline CDR1 and CDR2 sequences are SGDLS and YYNGEE. V shed 4 bases and J 5 bases; nucleotides not matched to a gene: 8.

The J gene is TRBJ2-1, the V gene TRBV6-4; 14 bases match TRBD2. The length of the CDR3 is 18 residues. Germline V gives CDR1 MRHNA, CDR2 SNTAGT. V lost 0 bases to trimming and J lost 4 bases; unmatched junction nucleotides: 5. The CDR3 DNA sequence: TGTGCCAGCAGTGACTCGGGGACTAGCGGGGGATATTACAATGAGCAGTTCTTC. Its protein product is CASSDSGTSGGYYNEQFF.

The chain is built from TRBV7-3 and TRBJ2-7, with a possible D match to TRBD2 (5 bases). V was clipped by 6 bases and J by 0 bases, with 12 bases between them. The germline CDR1 and CDR2 sequences are SGHTA and FQGTGA. This CDR3 is 14 amino acids long. The CDR3 reads CASRGPGISYEQYF. The CDR3 coding sequence is TGTGCCAGCAGGGGTCCGGGGATCTCCTACGAGCAGTACTTC.

The rearrangement uses TRBV19 and TRBJ1-2, with 8 bases lining up with TRBD1. This CDR3 region has 15 residues. CDR1 LNHDA and CDR2 SQIVND come from the germline V gene (reference sequence). The trim removed 4 bases at V and 8 bases at J, leaving 12 bases unmatched. CDR3 DNA: TGTGCCAGTAGTACCTTCCCGCAGGGGGCGCAGGGCTACACCTTC. Its translation: CASSTFPQGAQGYTF.

The rearrangement joins TRBV7-9 to TRBJ2-5; the D gene is possibly TRBD2 (6 bases). Trimming took 5 bases from V and 0 from J, leaving 16 bases between them. There are 16 residues in the CDR3. Germline V gene lookup returns CDR1 SEHNR and CDR2 FQNEAQ (reference sequence). This CDR3 is CASSPMGLQYQETQYF. As DNA, the CDR3 is TGTGCCAGCAGCCCAATGGGACTGCAGTACCAAGAGACCCAGTACTTC. Combining the CDR3 with reference TRBV7-9 and TRBJ2-5 gives the whole variable domain DTGVSQNPRHKITKRGQNVTFRCDPISEHNRLYWYRQTLGQGPEFLTYFQNEAQLEKSRLLSDRFSAERPKGSFSTLEIQRTEQGDSAMYLCASSPMGLQYQETQYFGPGTRLLVL.

The gene calls are TRBV11-2 and TRBJ2-7, with 8 bases lining up with TRBD2. Germline CDR1 SGHAT, CDR2 FQNNGV. The CDR3 length is 15 residues. After removal of 1 base from V and 5 bases from J, the junction contained 7 bases not matched to a gene. This chain's CDR3 is CASSLAGGSTHEQYF. In DNA form, the CDR3 reads TGTGCCAGCAGCTTAGCGGGGGGGTCGACCCACGAGCAGTACTTC. The variable domain in full, with the rest retrieved from reference TRBV11-2 and TRBJ2-7, is EAGVAQSPRYKIIEKRQSVAFWCNPISGHATLYWYQQILGQGPKLLIQFQNNGVVDDSQLPKDRFSAERLKGVDSTLKIQPAKLEDSAVYLCASSLAGGSTHEQYFGPGTRLTVT.

V gene TRBV7-2 combines with J gene TRBJ2-5; 8 nucleotides agree with TRBD2. Trimming took 1 base from V and 6 from J; bases not matched to a gene: 4. The CDR3 loop spans 14 amino acids. The germline V gene has CDR1 SGHTA and CDR2 FQGNSA. DNA for the CDR3: TGTGCCAGCAGCTTAGATAGCGGGGTAAAGACCCAGTACTTC. Its protein product is CASSLDSGVKTQYF.

This sequence joins TRBV6-5 and TRBJ1-2, with 9 nucleotides matching TRBD1. The length of the CDR3 is 16 residues. In germline, CDR1 is MNHEY, CDR2 SVGAGI. The trim removed 0 bases at V and 7 bases at J, leaving 9 bases unmatched. CDR3 bases: TGTGCCAGCAGTTACTCCGGGACAGGGAGTAAAGGTGGCTACACCTTC. Its translation is CASSYSGTGSKGGYTF.

The chain combines TRBV6-6 with TRBJ1-1; D may be TRBD1 (5 bases). V lost 2 bases, J lost 11 bases, and 15 bases lay in between. The CDR3 extends over 13 amino acids. Germline CDR1 reads MNHNY; CDR2 reads SVGAGI (reference sequence). CDR3 sequence: CASSYGRGVSAFF. CDR3 DNA: TGTGCCAGCAGTTACGGGCGGGGGGTGAGCGCTTTCTTT.

This sequence joins TRBV4-2 and TRBJ2-7; TRBD2 might be the D (6 bases). The V gene lost 4 bases and the J gene lost 5 bases, with 12 bases spanning the gap. The germline CDR1 and CDR2 sequences are LGHNA and YNFKEQ. The CDR3 has 13 amino acids. In DNA, the CDR3 is TGTGCCAGCAGCCTCGGCGGGGTCAACGAGCAGTACTTC. Its protein product is CASSLGGVNEQYF.

The chain is built from TRBV6-5 and TRBJ1-3, with 8 bases matching TRBD1. Germline CDR1 MNHEY, CDR2 SVGAGI. J lost 4 bases, V lost 0 bases, and 5 bases had no gene match. The CDR3 spans 16 residues. The CDR3 DNA sequence: TGTGCCAGCAGTTACTCGACAGGGGCGGTGGGAAACACCATATATTTT. Encoded protein: CASSYSTGAVGNTIYF.

The chain is built from TRBV5-1 and TRBJ1-1, with a tentative D call TRBD1 (5 bases). Germline-derived CDR1 and CDR2 are SGHRS and YFSETQ. This CDR3 has 13 amino acids. The V end was cut by 4 bases, the J end by 3 bases, with 10 bases between. The CDR3 nucleotides are TGCGCCAGCAGCCCCGGGGGGGACACTGAAGCTTTCTTT. Its translation: CASSPGGDTEAFF.

The CDR3 bases are TGCAGCGTTGAAGATCTCGGACAGGGGGAGAAAAACACCATATATTTT. This codes for CSVEDLGQGEKNTIYF. This chain joins TRBV29-1 and TRBJ1-3; 10 positions match TRBD1. The CDR3 runs 16 residues. CDR1 is SQVTM and CDR2 is ANQGSEA in the germline V gene. V dropped 0 bases and J dropped 6; count of bases not matched to a gene: 8.

CDR3 sequence: CASVPGHSNEQFF. CDR3 nucleotides: TGTGCCAGCGTACCGGGACACAGCAATGAGCAGTTCTTC. This chain joins TRBV6-5 and TRBJ2-1; weak D call: TRBD1 (6 bases). Between the trimmed V and J ends, which lost 8 bases and 6 bases, there was a span of 14 bases. Germline values: CDR1 MNHEY, CDR2 SVGAGI. CDR3 length: 13 residues.

The CDR3 reads CASSWAGVVHTQYF. In nucleotides, the CDR3 is TGTGCCAGCAGCTGGGCGGGGGTTGTTCATACGCAGTATTTT. The chain couples TRBV11-2 to TRBJ2-3; 7 bases are shared with TRBD2. The length of the CDR3 is 14 residues. The ends lost 4 bases at V and 7 bases at J; junction bases unmatched: 8. Germline loops: CDR1 SGHAT, CDR2 FQNNGV.

This rearrangement joins TRBV19 to TRBJ2-7, with 8 nucleotides matching TRBD1. Germline loops: CDR1 LNHDA, CDR2 SQIVND (reference sequence). The junction had 7 bases not matched to a gene; V was cut back by 5 bases and J by 4 bases. The CDR3 loop spans 14 amino acids. The CDR3 reads CASSADRDRYEQYF. The CDR3 coding sequence is TGTGCCAGTAGTGCGGACAGGGATAGGTACGAGCAGTACTTC. Drawing the rest from reference TRBV19 and TRBJ2-7, the complete variable domain is DGGITQSPKYLFRKEGQNVTLSCEQNLNHDAMYWYRQDPGQGLRLIYYSQIVNDFQKGDIAEGYSVSREKKESFPLTVTSAQKNPTAFYLCASSADRDRYEQYFGPGTRLTVT.